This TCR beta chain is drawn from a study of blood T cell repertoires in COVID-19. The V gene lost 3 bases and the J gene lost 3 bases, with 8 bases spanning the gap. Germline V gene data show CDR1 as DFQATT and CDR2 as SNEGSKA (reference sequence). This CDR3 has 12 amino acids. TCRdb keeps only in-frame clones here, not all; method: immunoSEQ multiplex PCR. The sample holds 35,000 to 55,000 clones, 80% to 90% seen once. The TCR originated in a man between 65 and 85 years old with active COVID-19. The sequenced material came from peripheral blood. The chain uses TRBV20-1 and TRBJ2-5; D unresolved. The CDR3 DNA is TGCAGTGCTAGTCACCTAAAAGAGACCCAGTACTTC. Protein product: CSASHLKETQYF.